A single sample gave rise to the 17 T cell receptor beta chains below, sequenced in a study of cytomegalovirus exposure and HLA in healthy donors. This PCR relied on a set of 60 Vbeta primers and 13 Jbeta primers. Produced via immunoSEQ multiplex PCR; TCRdb's table is partial and in-frame only. The sample lists about 120,000 clones; 15% to 17% were seen once. Sequencing used PBMCs. The receptors shown here come from a woman aged 18-29 years in good health and CMV-seronegative.

This clone was detected only a few times. The rearrangement uses TRBV7-2 and TRBJ1-2; possibly TRBD1 for D (5 bases). With 1 base removed from V and 8 bases from J, the gap between germline ends came to 8 bases. This CDR3 region has 12 residues. CDR1 is SGHTA, CDR2 FQGNSA, per germline. The CDR3 sequence: CASSLVRGGYTF. DNA for the CDR3: TGTGCCAGCAGCTTAGTAAGGGGAGGCTACACCTTC.

This rearrangement joins TRBV5-1 to TRBJ2-3, with TRBD1 matching 8 bases. The CDR3 has 14 amino acids. Germline CDR1 and CDR2: SGHRS and YFSETQ. V lost 5 bases, J lost 4 bases, and 6 bases stayed unmatched. The CDR3 DNA reads as TGCGCCAGCAGACTCGAACAGGGGGCAGATACGCAGTATTTT. It specifies CASRLEQGADTQYF.

V usage is TRBV4-2 and J usage is TRBJ1-5; maybe TRBD1 (6 bases). In germline, CDR1 is LGHNA, CDR2 YNFKEQ. The V end was cut by 0 bases, the J end by 2 bases, with 17 bases between. The CDR3 is 18 residues long. CDR3 in DNA: TGTGCCAGCAGCCAAGAGGGGGGGCGTTTTCAGGGCAATCAGCCCCAGCATTTT. Translating gives CASSQEGGRFQGNQPQHF.

This clone was observed a few times. V usage is TRBV9 and J usage is TRBJ2-3, with D possibly being TRBD2 (6 bases). The CDR3 spans 16 residues. Germline V gene lookup returns CDR1 SGDLS and CDR2 YYNGEE. Trimming took off 0 bases at V and 4 bases at J, with 15 bases between the two ends. The CDR3 protein is CASSVDNRAGADTQYF. The CDR3 DNA follows: TGTGCCAGCAGCGTAGATAACCGAGCGGGCGCAGATACGCAGTATTTT.

About this clone itself: Other DNA sequences within the sample encode an identical CDR3. The V gene is TRBV15, the J gene TRBJ2-1; D might be TRBD2 (6 bases). The CDR3 sequence is 13 residues long. V was clipped by 0 bases and J by 8 bases, with 8 bases between them. Germline assignment: CDR1 LNHNV and CDR2 YYDKDF (reference sequence). CDR3 sequence (DNA): TGTGCCACCAGCAGAGATCCGGGAGATGAGCAGTTCTTC. This gives the protein CATSRDPGDEQFF.

Note on this clone: Different DNA sequences within this sample yield the same CDR3. The V and J genes are TRBV9 and TRBJ2-5; 7 bases match TRBD2. V lost 2 bases, J lost 3 bases, and 1 base stayed unmatched. Germline V gives CDR1 SGDLS, CDR2 YYNGEE. This CDR3 is 13 amino acids long. Written as DNA, the CDR3 is TGTGCCAGCAGCGTGGGGGGGGAAGAGACCCAGTACTTC. It is translated as CASSVGGEETQYF.

This clone was found a few times. The chain recombines TRBV5-6 with TRBJ1-3; the D gene is possibly TRBD1 (5 bases). Trimming removed 3 bases from V and 7 bases from J, with 11 bases in between. Germline assignment: CDR1 SGHDT and CDR2 YYEEEE. The CDR3 sequence is 13 residues long. This chain's CDR3 is CASSWGLSNTIYF. The DNA of the CDR3 is TGTGCCAGCAGCTGGGGACTGTCTAACACCATATATTTT.

The V and J genes are TRBV10-3 and TRBJ2-7, with D tentatively TRBD2 (5 bases). V was shortened by 0 bases and J by 3 bases, with 15 bases between the two germline ends. Germline loops: CDR1 ENHRY, CDR2 SYGVKD. The length of the CDR3 is 16 residues. CDR3 residues: CAISESEAGESYEQYF. In DNA form, the CDR3 reads TGTGCCATCAGTGAGTCCGAAGCCGGGGAAAGCTACGAGCAGTACTTC.

J is TRBJ1-5 and V is TRBV18; 8 positions agree with TRBD1. The CDR3 is 14 amino acids. Germline CDR1 is KGHSH and CDR2 is LQKENI. After removal of 3 bases from V and 6 bases from J, the junction contained 4 bases not matched to a gene. The CDR3 protein is CASSPDRGGQPQHF. In DNA form, the CDR3 reads TGTGCCAGCTCACCTGACAGGGGAGGTCAGCCCCAGCATTTT.

J is TRBJ1-1 and V is TRBV28, with D maybe TRBD1 (5 bases). This CDR3 spans 15 amino acids. V was pared by 3 bases and J by 5 bases, with 16 bases between. Germline CDR1 MDHEN, CDR2 SYDVKM. The CDR3 DNA follows: TGTGCCAGCAGTTTCCGGGCAGGGTGGGTAACTGAAGCTTTCTTT. Translated, it gives CASSFRAGWVTEAFF.

The chain couples TRBV5-3 to TRBJ1-1; TRBD1 matches 11 bases. TRBV5-3 is filed as an ORF, its function uncertain. With 0 bases clipped from V and 1 base from J, the junction kept 11 bases outside the gene matches. There are 19 residues in the CDR3. The CDR3 protein is CARSLADRGLGVWNTEAFF. DNA of the CDR3: TGTGCCAGAAGCTTGGCGGACAGGGGGCTCGGAGTATGGAACACTGAAGCTTTCTTT.

As regards this clone: Relative to the germline gene, one junction end is altered; a read error may explain this. The chain is built from TRBV4-1 and TRBJ1-4, with 9 nucleotides matching TRBD1. Germline assignment: CDR1 MGHRA and CDR2 YSYEKL. The CDR3 sequence is 18 residues long. The CDR3 is CASIQSGDRAATNEKLFF. DNA for the CDR3: TGCGCCAGCATCCAATCAGGGGACAGGGCCGCAACTAATGAAAAACTGTTTTTT.

The chain has TRBV4-3 and TRBJ2-1; perhaps TRBD1 as D (6 bases). CDR3 length: 13 residues. Germline V gives CDR1 LGHNA, CDR2 YSLEER. V shed 1 base and J shed 6 bases, with 7 bases lying between them. The DNA of the CDR3 is TGCGCCAGCAGCCAAGCACAGGGCAATGAGCAGTTCTTC. Encoded protein: CASSQAQGNEQFF.

The chain is built from TRBV6-5 and TRBJ2-1; TRBD2 agrees at 7 bases. In germline, CDR1 is MNHEY, CDR2 SVGAGI. The CDR3 loop spans 16 amino acids. Trimming removed 2 bases from V and 0 bases from J; junction bases left unmatched: 4. CDR3 DNA: TGTGCCAGCAGTTACCAAGCGGGGAGCTCCTACAATGAGCAGTTCTTC. This gives the protein CASSYQAGSSYNEQFF.

This clone was seen a handful of times. The V gene is TRBV7-2, the J gene TRBJ2-2; 12 positions match TRBD1. The CDR3 length is 16 residues. The germline CDR1 and CDR2 sequences are SGHTA and FQGNSA. V dropped 5 bases and J dropped 7; count of bases not matched to a gene: 8. CDR3 residues: CASSLRDRGLVGELFF. DNA for the CDR3: TGTGCCAGCAGCCTACGGGACAGGGGGCTTGTCGGGGAGCTGTTTTTT. The complete variable domain, with remaining parts taken from reference TRBV7-2 and TRBJ2-2, reads GAGVSQSPSNKVTEKGKDVELRCDPISGHTALYWYRQSLGQGLEFLIYFQGNSAPDKSGLPSDRFSAERTGGSVSTLTIQRTQQEDSAVYLCASSLRDRGLVGELFFGEGSRLTVL.

This clone appeared a few times. The chain couples TRBV4-3 to TRBJ1-3; 8 nucleotides line up with TRBD1. V gave up 0 bases and J gave up 3 bases; unmatched junction bases: 4. The CDR3 is 16 amino acids. The germline V gene encodes CDR1 LGHNA and CDR2 YSLEER. The CDR3 reads CASSQDLTGVGNTIYF. The CDR3 DNA is TGCGCCAGCAGCCAAGATTTGACAGGGGTTGGAAACACCATATATTTT.

This clone has only a few counts. This rearrangement joins TRBV29-1 to TRBJ2-6; possible D gene TRBD1, 6 bases. Germline V lookup: CDR1 SQVTM, CDR2 ANQGSEA. The CDR3 is made up of 19 amino acids. V shed 0 bases and J shed 0 bases, with 18 bases lying between them. In DNA form, the CDR3 reads TGCAGCGTTGAAGAACGTACAGGGTACTCAAGCTCTGGGGCCAACGTCCTGACTTTC. This gives the protein CSVEERTGYSSSGANVLTF.